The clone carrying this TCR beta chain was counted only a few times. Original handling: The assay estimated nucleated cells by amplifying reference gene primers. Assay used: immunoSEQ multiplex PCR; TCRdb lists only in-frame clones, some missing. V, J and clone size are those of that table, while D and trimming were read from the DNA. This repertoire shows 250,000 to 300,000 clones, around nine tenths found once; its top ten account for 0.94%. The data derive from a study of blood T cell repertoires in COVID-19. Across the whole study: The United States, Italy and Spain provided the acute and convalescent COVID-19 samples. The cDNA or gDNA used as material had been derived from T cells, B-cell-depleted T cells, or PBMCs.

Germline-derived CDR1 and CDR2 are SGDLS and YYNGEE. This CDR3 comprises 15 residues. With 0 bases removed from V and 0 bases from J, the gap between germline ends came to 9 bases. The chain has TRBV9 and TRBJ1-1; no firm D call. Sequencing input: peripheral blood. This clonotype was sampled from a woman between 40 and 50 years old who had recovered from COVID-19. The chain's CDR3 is CASSVVADMNTEAFF. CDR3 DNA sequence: TGTGCCAGCAGCGTAGTGGCAGACATGAACACTGAAGCTTTCTTT. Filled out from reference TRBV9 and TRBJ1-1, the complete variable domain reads DSGVTQTPKHLITATGQRVTLRCSPRSGDLSVYWYQQSLDQGLQFLIQYYNGEERAKGNILERFSAQQFPDLHSELNLSSLELGDSALYFCASSVVADMNTEAFFGQGTRLTVV.